Following are 8 T cell receptor beta chains from one sample sequenced in a study of blood T cell repertoires in COVID-19. Data came from immunoSEQ multiplex PCR; TCRdb stores just in-frame clones and leaves some out. This sample carries 90,000 or so clones, roughly 82% of them seen once, and the ten largest clones take 8%. Sequenced sample: peripheral blood. These receptors all come from a man aged 50 or older with active COVID-19.

Concerning this clone: A junction end diverges from the germline sequence, so it may reflect a read error. The V call is TRBV15, the J call TRBJ2-4; TRBD1 matches 11 bases. This CDR3 region has 12 residues. Germline assignment: CDR1 LNHNV and CDR2 YYDKDF (reference sequence). This CDR3 is CATSREGQGGLF. The CDR3 DNA reads TGTGCCACCAGCAGGGAGGGACAGGGGGGACTCTTC.

The chain recombines TRBV11-2 with TRBJ1-2, with a possible D match to TRBD1 (6 bases). The CDR3 runs to 15 residues. CDR1 and CDR2 (germline): SGHAT, FQNNGV. Trimming stripped 5 bases from V and 4 bases from J, with 17 bases between. CDR3 residues: CASSLSPTGSYGYTF. In DNA, the CDR3 is TGTGCCAGCAGCCTCAGTCCGACAGGAAGCTATGGCTACACCTTC.

The V gene is TRBV9, the J gene TRBJ2-2; 8 bases are a match to TRBD2. The trim removed 7 bases at V and 3 bases at J, leaving 2 bases unmatched. There are 13 residues in the CDR3. Germline loops: CDR1 SGDLS, CDR2 YYNGEE. This CDR3 reads CASGRGDTGELFF. CDR3 DNA sequence: TGTGCCAGCGGGCGGGGGGACACCGGGGAGCTGTTTTTT.

The chain joins TRBV2 to TRBJ1-2; no firm D call. Germline V lookup: CDR1 SNHLY, CDR2 FYNNEI. V was shortened by 2 bases and J by 7 bases, with 14 bases between the two germline ends. This CDR3 has 14 residues. The CDR3 sequence: CASSERVGDGGYTF. The CDR3 DNA follows: TGTGCCAGCAGTGAACGGGTCGGAGATGGTGGCTACACCTTC.

The chain employs TRBV28 and TRBJ2-7, with D possibly TRBD1 on 6 matching bases. This CDR3 is 14 amino acids long. CDR1 is MDHEN and CDR2 is SYDVKM in the germline V gene. Trimming left V 6 bases short and J 5 bases short, with 17 bases between. The CDR3 nucleotides are TGTGCCAGCAGGGGAGACCACAGGGCGCACGAGCAGTACTTC. Translation: CASRGDHRAHEQYF.

The rearrangement uses TRBV27 and TRBJ2-3, with TRBD2 identical over 7 bases. This CDR3 is built from 15 residues. Germline loops: CDR1 MNHEY, CDR2 SMNVEV (reference sequence). The J segment lost 5 bases and the V segment lost 5 bases, leaving 10 bases of the junction unmatched. CDR3 protein: CASSPLLAAGDTQYF. CDR3 coding DNA: TGTGCCAGCAGTCCCCTTCTAGCGGCGGGAGATACGCAGTATTTT.

The chain recombines TRBV7-2 with TRBJ2-3, with D possibly being TRBD1 (6 bases). V was trimmed by 1 base and J by 7 bases, leaving 9 bases between them. Germline CDR1 SGHTA, CDR2 FQGNSA. CDR3 size: 13 residues. This CDR3 reads CASSLGDMNTQYF. CDR3 sequence (DNA): TGTGCCAGCAGCTTAGGGGACATGAATACGCAGTATTTT. The full variable domain, in which reference TRBV7-2 and TRBJ2-3 provide the parts outside the CDR3, is GAGVSQSPSNKVTEKGKDVELRCDPISGHTALYWYRQSLGQGLEFLIYFQGNSAPDKSGLPSDRFSAERTGGSVSTLTIQRTQQEDSAVYLCASSLGDMNTQYFGPGTRLTVL.

This chain joins TRBV5-1 and TRBJ1-1; 12 bases align to TRBD1. This CDR3 has 17 residues. V gave up 3 bases and J gave up 1 base; unmatched junction bases: 7. From germline, CDR1 is SGHRS and CDR2 YFSETQ. The CDR3 protein is CASSWAGTGGPNTEAFF. As DNA, the CDR3 is TGCGCCAGCAGCTGGGCCGGGACAGGGGGCCCGAACACTGAAGCTTTCTTT.